The T cell receptor beta chain under discussion was sequenced for a study of blood T cell repertoires in COVID-19 (dated by TCRdb to 2020 to 2021). For context, the study as a whole: Samples covering the acute and convalescent phases of COVID-19 were provided by collaborators in the United States, Italy and Spain. Deeply sampled blood TCRbeta repertoires from subjects exposed to, actively infected with, or recovered from COVID-19 were included in the dataset. The repertoires were made available in a free public database intended to serve as a resource for research on the immune response to SARS-CoV-2. The samples were drawn from two sources: the first 160 participants of the ongoing ImmuneRACE study, and over 950 subjects contributed by 6 global collaborators. Where available, HLA class I and class II types were taken from metadata supplied by the sample provider and were not determined by assay-based typing. The material from the prospective study consisted of cDNA or gDNA derived from T cells, B-cell-depleted T cells, or PBMCs. A de-identified subject ID, COVID-19 status, age in years and sex were almost always included in the sample metadata. Here is what the overall study found, with its caveats: The quantity of clinical and demographic metadata differed by source and by participant and was supplied without curation.

To note about this clone: There is no known antigen for this receptor. There are no base qualities to consult, and no much larger clone falls within one base.

The immunoSEQ Assay, a bias-controlled multiplex PCR, was used to amplify TCRbeta CDR3 regions from genomic DNA. Per the authors' processing: Within the assay, amplification of reference gene primers was used to estimate how many nucleated cells each sample contained. Sequence reads were collapsed and filtered to measure the absolute abundance of every unique TCRbeta CDR3 rearrangement. For each sample, productive Simpson clonality was calculated by taking the square root of Simpson's diversity index across productive rearrangements. What TCRdb holds here is the immuneACCESS table cut down to in-frame rearrangements. Part of the clones is not present; checked against another copy, under half of the missing clones reflect an unresolved V gene, and the others are unexplained. V and J calls and clone size are those listed in that table; D and trimming were worked out from the DNA. The sample table records roughly 280,000 clones; around 88% of these occur just once. The top ten clones comprise roughly 2% of the sample.

Each collaborating institution followed its own protocols to collect whole blood in K2EDTA tubes. For TCRbeta analysis, collaborators shipped samples in one of three forms: frozen whole blood, isolated PBMCs, or DNA extracted from either of those sample types. Including the terminal cysteine and phenylalanine, the CDR3 comprises 15 residues. CDR3 DNA is the only sequence kept; it has 45 bases, read in frame from the first base. Sequences SGHVS (CDR1) and FQNEAQ (CDR2) are obtained from the germline V gene. V ends up 7 bases short and J 6 bases short, with an unmatched junction base count of 14. The sequence came from a man younger than 40 with active or convalescent COVID-19. In this chain, TRBV7-8 is recombined with TRBJ2-7, with 8 junctional bases fitting TRBD1. Sample: peripheral blood. The CDR3 is CASTEGVQGATEQYF. Read as DNA, the sequence is TGTGCCAGCACCGAGGGGGTCCAGGGGGCCACCGAGCAGTACTTC.